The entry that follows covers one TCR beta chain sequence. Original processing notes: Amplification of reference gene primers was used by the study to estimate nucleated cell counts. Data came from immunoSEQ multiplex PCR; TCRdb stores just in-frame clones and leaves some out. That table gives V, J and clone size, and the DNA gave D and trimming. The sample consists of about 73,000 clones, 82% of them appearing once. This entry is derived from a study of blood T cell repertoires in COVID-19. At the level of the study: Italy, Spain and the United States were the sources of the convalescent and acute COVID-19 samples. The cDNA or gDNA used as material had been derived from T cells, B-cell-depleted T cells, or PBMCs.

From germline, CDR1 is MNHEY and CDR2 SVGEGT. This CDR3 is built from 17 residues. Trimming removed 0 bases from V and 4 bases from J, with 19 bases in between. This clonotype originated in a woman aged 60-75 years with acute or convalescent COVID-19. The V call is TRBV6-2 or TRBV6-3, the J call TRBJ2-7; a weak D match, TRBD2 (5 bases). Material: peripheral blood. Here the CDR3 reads CASSYSESPFRDYEQYF. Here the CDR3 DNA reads TGTGCCAGCAGTTACTCAGAATCTCCGTTTCGGGATTACGAGCAGTACTTC.